This T cell receptor (beta chain) emerged from a study of radiation and T cells in renal cell carcinoma. Assay used: immunoSEQ multiplex PCR; TCRdb lists only in-frame clones, some missing. The profile shows just over 95,000 clones, approximately 82% of them singletons. Regarding time point: blood 4 weeks post-SBRT, at nephrectomy. Treatment indicated: 15 Gy SBRT to primary tumor, nephrectomy 4 weeks later. The CDR3 consists of 17 residues. V shed 2 bases and J shed 1 base, with 16 bases lying between them. Germline-derived CDR1 and CDR2 are SGHAT and FQNNGV. The source was blood, collected from a patient whose treatment included radiotherapy and nephrectomy. The chain has TRBV11-2 and TRBJ2-3; no reliable D call. This TCR came from a man aged 55 to 69 with renal cell carcinoma. The CDR3 region has the DNA TGTGCCAGCAGCTTATCCTCCCTTTGGTGGGGCACAGATACGCAGTATTTT. It codes for CASSLSSLWWGTDTQYF. The variable domain in full, with the rest retrieved from reference TRBV11-2 and TRBJ2-3, is EAGVAQSPRYKIIEKRQSVAFWCNPISGHATLYWYQQILGQGPKLLIQFQNNGVVDDSQLPKDRFSAERLKGVDSTLKIQPAKLEDSAVYLCASSLSSLWWGTDTQYFGPGTRLTVL.